These T cell receptor beta chains were read from a single sample in a study of CD8 T cells in ankylosing spondylitis. One entry per CDR3 protein results from TCRdb running MiXCR on the 5' RACE reads. This sample has fewer than 25,000 distinct CDR3 sequences; over 10% occur once, and the top ten carry 30% to 35%. The sequenced material came from blood. The receptor source for this set is a male donor with ankylosing spondylitis or in good health (not recorded which). Both conserved end residues are trimmed from each CDR3.

TRBV12-3/TRBV12-4,12,ASSADSSNQPQH
TRBV29-1,16,SVEEGLAGRLGTDTQY
TRBV12-3/TRBV12-4,9,ASSLGNEQF
TRBV7-2,10,ASSSPPDTQY
TRBV13,15,ASSPRDGFGTNEKLF
TRBV2,12,ASSEALRQDTQY
TRBV11-2,14,ASSLGTSGGTDTQY
TRBV7-2,11,ASSLAWGQPQH
TRBV24-1,11,ATSGGAQNEQF
TRBV20-1,10,SASGSGNEQF
TRBV4-1,15,ASSAQSGDPNTGELF
TRBV28,14,ASSSLGAGWDQPQH
TRBV20-1,9,SARTLGAQY
TRBV7-2,11,ASSLVIQETQY
TRBV23-1,12,ASSQSVMMRPQH
TRBV6-2/TRBV6-3,14,ASTPLSGRRRYEQF
TRBV19,11,ASSIFPESGLF
TRBV7-9,10,ASSPEYNEQF
TRBV27,14,ASSFIAGIGLNEQF
TRBV6-6,13,ASSGRDSGANVLT
TRBV15,11,ATSTRYDNEQF
TRBV6-2/TRBV6-3,18,ASSYSNIRGSPSGANVLT
TRBV20-1,12,SAIDLRGNTEAF
TRBV7-9,11,ASSLNTGETQY